The sequence of this T cell receptor (beta chain) was determined in a study of blood T cell repertoires in COVID-19. Authors' data handling: The authors estimated nucleated cell counts from reference gene primer amplification. TCRdb keeps only in-frame clones here, not all; method: immunoSEQ multiplex PCR. V, J and clone size were drawn from that table, and D and trimming were deduced from the DNA. This sample yields under 45,000 clones, of which about 87% are seen a single time; about a tenth belongs to the top ten. This clone came up once. The specimen sequenced was peripheral blood. This receptor was identified in a human donor in a cohort sampled during active COVID-19.

The DNA of the CDR3 is TGTGCCAGCAGTTTAGCGGGGAGGAGCTCCTACGAGCAGTACTTC. It is translated as CASSLAGRSSYEQYF. The chain combines TRBV6-2 or TRBV6-3 with TRBJ2-7; TRBD2 matches 8 bases. The ends lost 4 bases at V and 0 bases at J; junction bases unmatched: 5. Germline V lookup: CDR1 MNHEY, CDR2 SVGEGT. The CDR3 covers 15 residues.